The 5 T cell receptor beta chains presented below share a single source sample, sequenced in a study of blood T cell repertoires in COVID-19. Assay used: immunoSEQ multiplex PCR; TCRdb lists only in-frame clones, some missing. The data show approximately 35,000 clones, 60% to 80% seen once. The sequenced sample was peripheral blood. These receptors originate from a man older than 75 with acute or convalescent COVID-19.

The genes are TRBV4-3 and TRBJ1-5; D is perhaps TRBD1 (6 bases). CDR3 length equals 13 residues. Germline lookup yields CDR1 LGHNA and CDR2 YSLEER. V was shortened by 1 base and J by 11 bases, with 12 bases between the two germline ends. The CDR3 bases are TGCGCCAGCAGCCAAGCGACAGGCTTGACCCAGCATTTT. Amino acid sequence: CASSQATGLTQHF.

This clone was observed a few times. This sequence joins TRBV7-7 and TRBJ2-1; 7 nucleotides line up with TRBD1. This CDR3 is built from 15 residues. V lost 5 bases, J lost 9 bases, and 13 bases stayed unmatched. In germline, CDR1 is SSHAT, CDR2 FNYEAQ (reference sequence). The CDR3 loop is CASSPPPTGNGEQFF. CDR3 DNA: TGTGCCAGCAGCCCACCCCCGACAGGGAACGGTGAGCAGTTCTTC.

The sample holds one count of this clone. The gene calls are TRBV5-4 and TRBJ1-3, with D uncertain. Germline-derived CDR1 and CDR2 are SGHNT and YYREEE (reference sequence). The CDR3 covers 14 residues. Trimming pared 1 base from V and 0 bases from J, leaving 5 bases between. CDR3 DNA: TGTGCCAGCAGCTTGTGGAGCTCTGGAAACACCATATATTTT. This codes for CASSLWSSGNTIYF.

The J gene is TRBJ2-5, the V gene TRBV2; TRBD1 is a possible D gene (5 bases). In germline, CDR1 is SNHLY, CDR2 FYNNEI. The V and J ends lost 3 bases and 1 base respectively, with 12 bases between them. This CDR3 contains 15 residues. The CDR3 spells CASSDRAFPQETQYF. DNA for the CDR3: TGTGCCAGCAGTGACAGGGCTTTCCCCCAAGAGACCCAGTACTTC.

The V gene is TRBV6-5, the J gene TRBJ2-7; 8 nucleotides match TRBD2. Germline values: CDR1 MNHEY, CDR2 SVGAGI. The junction had 6 bases not matched to a gene; V was cut back by 0 bases and J by 5 bases. The CDR3 is 15 amino acids. For the CDR3, the DNA is TGTGCCAGCAGTTACTCCGTTAGCGGGATCGACGAGCAGTACTTC. Translation gives CASSYSVSGIDEQYF.